The 5 T cell receptor beta chains below were found in one sample sequenced in a study of radiotherapy plus CTLA-4 blockade in lung cancer (dated 2018 in TCRdb). Library construction relied on the immunoSEQ multiplex PCR assay. The clones in this table, taken by TCRdb from immuneACCESS, are in-frame only. Not every clone is retained; where verified, under half of the shortfall comes from an unresolved V gene, and the cause of the rest is unknown. This sample holds approximately 94,000 clones; 82% were observed only once. The ten largest clones capture under 30% of the sample. The sequencing here drew on peripheral blood, taken from a patient treated with radiotherapy plus ipilimumab. The receptor set was obtained from a human donor with non-small cell lung cancer that progressed on radiotherapy plus ipilimumab.

This clone was seen just once. The chain carries TRBV6-5 and TRBJ1-1; tentative D call: TRBD1 (5 bases). V lost 7 bases to trimming and J lost 3 bases, with 15 bases between them. Germline CDR1 is MNHEY and CDR2 is SVGAGI. The CDR3 is made up of 14 amino acids. The CDR3 sequence: CASKVRGEDTEAFF. In DNA, the CDR3 is TGTGCCAGCAAAGTTAGGGGTGAGGACACTGAAGCTTTCTTT.

This chain links TRBV11-2 with TRBJ2-7; 10 nucleotides agree with TRBD1. The V gene's germline CDR1 is SGHAT and CDR2 FQNNGV. The CDR3 runs to 18 residues. V dropped 2 bases and J dropped 1; count of bases not matched to a gene: 11. CDR3 sequence: CASSLRGGQGLNSYEQYF. In DNA form, the CDR3 reads TGTGCCAGCAGCTTAAGGGGGGGACAGGGGCTCAATTCCTACGAGCAGTACTTC.

This clone has only a few counts. The chain employs TRBV6-4 and TRBJ2-1; D ambiguous. Trimming took off 6 bases at V and 5 bases at J, with 11 bases between the two ends. Germline V lookup: CDR1 MRHNA, CDR2 SNTAGT. The CDR3 extends over 13 amino acids. The CDR3 is CASSPSTDNEQFF. For the CDR3, the DNA is TGTGCCAGCAGCCCCTCTACTGACAATGAGCAGTTCTTC.

The chain is built from TRBV5-5 and TRBJ1-2; D is uncertain. CDR1 SGHKS and CDR2 YYEKEE come from the germline V gene (reference sequence). The CDR3 is 12 amino acids. V was pared by 1 base and J by 8 bases, with 9 bases between. CDR3 DNA sequence: TGTGCCAGCAGCTTGAATGACTTGGGCTACACCTTC. Its protein product is CASSLNDLGYTF.

A single count supports this clone. CDR3 nucleotides: TGTGCCAGCAGCTTAGCGCGAGGCGATGAAAAACTGTTTTTT. This gives the protein CASSLARGDEKLFF. The genes are TRBV7-8 and TRBJ1-4, with unresolved D. Germline V gene lookup returns CDR1 SGHVS and CDR2 FQNEAQ. The V end was cut by 0 bases, the J end by 6 bases, with 8 bases between. This CDR3 is 14 amino acids long.